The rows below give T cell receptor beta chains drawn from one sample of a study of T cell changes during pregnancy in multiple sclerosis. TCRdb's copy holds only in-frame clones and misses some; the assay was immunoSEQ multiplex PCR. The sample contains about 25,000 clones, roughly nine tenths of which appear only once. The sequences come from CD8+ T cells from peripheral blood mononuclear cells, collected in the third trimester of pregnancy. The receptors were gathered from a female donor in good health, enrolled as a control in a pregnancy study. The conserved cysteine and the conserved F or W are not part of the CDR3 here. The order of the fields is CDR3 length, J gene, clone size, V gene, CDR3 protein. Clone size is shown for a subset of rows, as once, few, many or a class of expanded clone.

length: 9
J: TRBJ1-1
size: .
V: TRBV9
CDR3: ATHSNTEAF

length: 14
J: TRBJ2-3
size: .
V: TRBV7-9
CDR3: ASSLDVNRPGDTQY

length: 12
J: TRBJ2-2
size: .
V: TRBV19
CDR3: ASSMGRNTGELF

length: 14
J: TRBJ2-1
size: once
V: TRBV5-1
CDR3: ASSLVRHLSYNEQF

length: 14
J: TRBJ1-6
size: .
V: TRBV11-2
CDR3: ASSYLVGQVNSPLH

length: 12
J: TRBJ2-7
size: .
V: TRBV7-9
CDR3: ASSPWDRGYEQY

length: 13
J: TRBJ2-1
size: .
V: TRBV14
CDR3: ASSYLAGGNNEQF

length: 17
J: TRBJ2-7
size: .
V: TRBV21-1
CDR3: ASILPGLMGTSGRYEQY

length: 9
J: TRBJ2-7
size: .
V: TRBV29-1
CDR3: SGATGYEQY

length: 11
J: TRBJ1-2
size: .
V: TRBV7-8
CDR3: ASSLAQQDGYT

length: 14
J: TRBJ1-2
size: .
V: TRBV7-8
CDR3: ASSLALAGTAYGYT

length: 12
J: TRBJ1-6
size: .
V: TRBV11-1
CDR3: ASSHRGNNSPLH

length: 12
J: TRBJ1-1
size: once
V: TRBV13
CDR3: ASGHGRGVTEAF

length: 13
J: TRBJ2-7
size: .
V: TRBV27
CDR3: ASRASGSGAYEQY

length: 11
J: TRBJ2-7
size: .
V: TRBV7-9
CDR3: ASSAYTLIEQY

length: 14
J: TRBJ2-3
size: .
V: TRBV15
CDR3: ATSLGTSGSTDTQY

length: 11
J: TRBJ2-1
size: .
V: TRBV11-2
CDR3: ASSLDIGGEQF

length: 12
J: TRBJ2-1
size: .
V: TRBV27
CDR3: ASSFAAPYNEQF

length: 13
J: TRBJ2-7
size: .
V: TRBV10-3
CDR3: AISDLAGGGYEQY

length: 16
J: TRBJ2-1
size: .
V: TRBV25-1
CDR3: ASSDSPTLGLAGTGQF

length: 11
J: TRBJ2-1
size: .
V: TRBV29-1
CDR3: SVVLAGGREQF

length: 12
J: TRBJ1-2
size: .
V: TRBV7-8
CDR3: ASSLAVKFRGYT

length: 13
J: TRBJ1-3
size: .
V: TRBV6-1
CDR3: ASSEEQGGGNTIY

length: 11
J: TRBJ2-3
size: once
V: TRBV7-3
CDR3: ASSRESGDTQY

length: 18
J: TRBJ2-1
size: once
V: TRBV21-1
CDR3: ASSKASRGAMRWPYNEQF